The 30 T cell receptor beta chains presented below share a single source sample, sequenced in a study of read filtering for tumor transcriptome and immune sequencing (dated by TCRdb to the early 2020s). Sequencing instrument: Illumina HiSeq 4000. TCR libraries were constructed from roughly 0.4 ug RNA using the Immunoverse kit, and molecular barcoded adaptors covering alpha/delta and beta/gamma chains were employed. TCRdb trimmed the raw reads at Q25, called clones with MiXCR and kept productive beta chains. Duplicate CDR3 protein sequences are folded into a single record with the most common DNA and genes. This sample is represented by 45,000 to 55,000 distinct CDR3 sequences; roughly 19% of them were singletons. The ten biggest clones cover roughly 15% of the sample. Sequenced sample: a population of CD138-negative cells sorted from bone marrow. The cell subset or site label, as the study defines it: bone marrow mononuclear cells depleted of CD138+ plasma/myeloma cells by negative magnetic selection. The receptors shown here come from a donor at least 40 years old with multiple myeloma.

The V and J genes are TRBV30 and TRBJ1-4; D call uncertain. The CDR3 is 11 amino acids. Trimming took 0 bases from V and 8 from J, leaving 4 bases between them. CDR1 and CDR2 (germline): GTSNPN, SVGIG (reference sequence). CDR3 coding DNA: TGTGCCTGGAGTGTACGAGAAAAACTGTTTTTT. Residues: CAWSVREKLFF.

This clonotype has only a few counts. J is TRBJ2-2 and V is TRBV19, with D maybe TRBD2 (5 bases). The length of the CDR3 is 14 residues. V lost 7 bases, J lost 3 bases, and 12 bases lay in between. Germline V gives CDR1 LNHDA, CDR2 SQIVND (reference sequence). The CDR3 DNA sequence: TGTGCCAGTATCAACGGGAAGGACACCGGGGAGCTGTTTTTT. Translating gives CASINGKDTGELFF.

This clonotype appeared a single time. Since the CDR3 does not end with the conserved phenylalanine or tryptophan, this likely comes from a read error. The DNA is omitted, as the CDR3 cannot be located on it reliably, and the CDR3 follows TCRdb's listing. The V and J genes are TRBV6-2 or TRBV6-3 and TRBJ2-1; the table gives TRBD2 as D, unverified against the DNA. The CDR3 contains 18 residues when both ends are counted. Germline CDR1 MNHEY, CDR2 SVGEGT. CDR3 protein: CASSYSISGSNPYNEQLL.

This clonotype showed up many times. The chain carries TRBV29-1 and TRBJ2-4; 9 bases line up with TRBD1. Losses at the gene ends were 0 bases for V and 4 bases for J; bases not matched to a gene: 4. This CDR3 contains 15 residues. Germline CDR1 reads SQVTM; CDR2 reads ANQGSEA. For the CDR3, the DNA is TGCAGCGTTGAAGATCAACAGGGGGCAAAAAACATTCAGTACTTC. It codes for CSVEDQQGAKNIQYF.

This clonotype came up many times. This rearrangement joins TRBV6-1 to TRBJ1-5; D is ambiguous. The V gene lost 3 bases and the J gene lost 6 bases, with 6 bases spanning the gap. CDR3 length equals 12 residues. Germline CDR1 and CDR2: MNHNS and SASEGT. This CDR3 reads CASSDGGQPQHF. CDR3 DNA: TGTGCCAGCAGTGATGGCGGTCAGCCCCAGCATTTT.

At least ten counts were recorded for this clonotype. For the CDR3, the DNA is TGCGCCAGCAGCTTGGCCCCAGATACGCAGTATTTT. Its translation: CASSLAPDTQYF. This chain connects TRBV5-1 to TRBJ2-3; D remains ambiguous. With 0 bases removed from V and 4 bases from J, the gap between germline ends came to 3 bases. CDR1 and CDR2 (germline): SGHRS, YFSETQ. This CDR3 comprises 12 residues.

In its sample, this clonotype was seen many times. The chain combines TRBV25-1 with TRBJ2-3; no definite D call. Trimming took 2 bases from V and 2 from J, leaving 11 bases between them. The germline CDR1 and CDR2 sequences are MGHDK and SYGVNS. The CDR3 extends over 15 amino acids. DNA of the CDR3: TGTGCCAGCAGTGAAAGCACCTCCTCCACAGATACGCAGTATTTT. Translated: CASSESTSSTDTQYF. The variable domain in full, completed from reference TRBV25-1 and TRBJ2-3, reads EADIYQTPRYLVIGTGKKITLECSQTMGHDKMYWYQQDPGMELHLIHYSYGVNSTEKGDLSSESTVSRIRTEHFPLTLESARPSHTSQYLCASSESTSSTDTQYFGPGTRLTVL.

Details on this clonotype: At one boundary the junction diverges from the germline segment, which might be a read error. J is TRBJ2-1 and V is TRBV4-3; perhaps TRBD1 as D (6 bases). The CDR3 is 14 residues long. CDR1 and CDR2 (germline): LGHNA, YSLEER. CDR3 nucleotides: TGCGCCAGCAGCCAAGGGACAGATTACAATGAGCAGCCCTTC. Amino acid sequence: CASSQGTDYNEQPF.

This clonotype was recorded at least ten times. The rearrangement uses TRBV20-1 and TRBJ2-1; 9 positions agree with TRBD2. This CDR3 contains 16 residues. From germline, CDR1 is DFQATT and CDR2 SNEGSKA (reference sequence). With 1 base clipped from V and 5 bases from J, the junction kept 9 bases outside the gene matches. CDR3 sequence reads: CSARGASGDRHNEQFF. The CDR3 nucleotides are TGCAGTGCTAGAGGGGCTAGCGGGGATCGTCACAATGAGCAGTTCTTC.

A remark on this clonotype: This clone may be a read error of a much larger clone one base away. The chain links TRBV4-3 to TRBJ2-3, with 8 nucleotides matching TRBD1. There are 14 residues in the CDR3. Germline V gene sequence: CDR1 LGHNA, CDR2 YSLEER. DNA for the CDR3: TGCGCCATCAGCCAAGCTGGGACAGGCGTTACGCAGTATTTT. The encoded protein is CAISQAGTGVTQYF.

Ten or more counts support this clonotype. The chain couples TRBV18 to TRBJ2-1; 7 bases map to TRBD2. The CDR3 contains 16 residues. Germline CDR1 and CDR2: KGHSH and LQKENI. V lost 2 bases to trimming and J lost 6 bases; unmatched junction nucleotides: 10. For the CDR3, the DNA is TGTGCCAGCTCACCAAATCAAGGGGCTAGCGGCAATGAGCAGTTCTTC. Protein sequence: CASSPNQGASGNEQFF.

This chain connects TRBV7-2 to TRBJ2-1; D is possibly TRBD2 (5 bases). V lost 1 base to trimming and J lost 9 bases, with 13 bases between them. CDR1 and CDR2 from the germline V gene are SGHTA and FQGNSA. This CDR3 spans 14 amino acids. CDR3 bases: TGTGCCAGCAGCTTAGAATATAGCGATCCTGAGCAGTTCTTC. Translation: CASSLEYSDPEQFF.

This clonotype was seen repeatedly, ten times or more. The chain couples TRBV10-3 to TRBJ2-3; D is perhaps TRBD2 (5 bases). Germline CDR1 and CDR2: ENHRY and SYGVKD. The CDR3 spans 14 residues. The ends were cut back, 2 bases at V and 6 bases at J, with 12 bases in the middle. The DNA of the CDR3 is TGTGCCATCAGTGAGGGGGAGTTGGCCGATACGCAGTATTTT. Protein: CAISEGELADTQYF.

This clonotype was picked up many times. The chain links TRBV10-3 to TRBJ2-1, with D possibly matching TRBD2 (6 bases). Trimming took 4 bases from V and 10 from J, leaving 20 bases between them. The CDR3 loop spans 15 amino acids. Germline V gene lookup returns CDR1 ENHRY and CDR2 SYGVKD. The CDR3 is CAISVEGRGLGEQFF. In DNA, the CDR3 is TGTGCCATCAGTGTTGAGGGCCGGGGGTTAGGAGAGCAGTTCTTC.

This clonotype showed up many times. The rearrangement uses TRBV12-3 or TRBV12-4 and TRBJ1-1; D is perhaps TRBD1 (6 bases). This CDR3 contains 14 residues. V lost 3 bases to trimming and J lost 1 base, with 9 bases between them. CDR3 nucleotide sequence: TGTGCCAGCAGTTTGGACAGAAAGAACACTGAAGCTTTCTTT. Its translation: CASSLDRKNTEAFF.

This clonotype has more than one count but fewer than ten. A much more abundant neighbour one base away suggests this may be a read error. The CDR3 nucleotides read TGCGTCAGCAGTCCCCCAGGGGATCTCTCTCTCTCTCTCTCTGGGGCCAACGTCCTGACTTTC. Amino acids: CVSSPPGDLSLSLSGANVLTF. The chain is built from TRBV10-2 and TRBJ2-6; D may be TRBD1 (6 bases). The length of the CDR3 is 21 residues. The V gene's germline CDR1 is WSHSY and CDR2 SAAADI.

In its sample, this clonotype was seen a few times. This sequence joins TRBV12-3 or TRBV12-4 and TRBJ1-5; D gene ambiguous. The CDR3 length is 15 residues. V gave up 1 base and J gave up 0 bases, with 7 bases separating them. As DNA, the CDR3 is TGTGCCAGCAGTTTAGGTAGAAATAGCAATCAGCCCCAGCATTTT. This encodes CASSLGRNSNQPQHF.

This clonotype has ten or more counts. The chain's CDR3 is CASSLGYGGQETQYF. For the CDR3, the DNA is TGTGCCAGCAGTTTAGGTTATGGGGGCCAAGAGACCCAGTACTTC. The J gene is TRBJ2-5, the V gene TRBV12-3 or TRBV12-4, with D possibly being TRBD1 or TRBD2 (5 bases each). Trimming shortened V by 1 base and J by 1 base, and 10 bases separated the two germline ends. There are 15 residues in the CDR3.

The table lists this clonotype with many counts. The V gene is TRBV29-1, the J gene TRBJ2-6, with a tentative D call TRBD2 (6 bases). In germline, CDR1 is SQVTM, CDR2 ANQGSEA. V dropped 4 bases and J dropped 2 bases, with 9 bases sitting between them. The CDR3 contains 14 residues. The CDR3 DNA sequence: TGCAGCGTTGGTTCGGGGGCTGGGGCCAACGTCCTGACTTTC. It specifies CSVGSGAGANVLTF.

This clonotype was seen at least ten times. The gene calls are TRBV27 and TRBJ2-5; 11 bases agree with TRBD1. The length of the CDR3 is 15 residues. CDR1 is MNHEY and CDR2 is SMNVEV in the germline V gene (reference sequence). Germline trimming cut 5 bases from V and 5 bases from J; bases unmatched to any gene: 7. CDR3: CASSPWTGGGETQYF. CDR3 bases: TGTGCCAGCAGTCCCTGGACAGGGGGCGGCGAGACCCAGTACTTC.

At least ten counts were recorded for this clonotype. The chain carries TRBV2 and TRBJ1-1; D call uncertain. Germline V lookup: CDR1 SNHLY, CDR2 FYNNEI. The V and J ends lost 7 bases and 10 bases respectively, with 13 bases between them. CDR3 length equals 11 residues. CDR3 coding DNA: TGTGCCAGCAAAGAATTGGCGGGAGCTTTCTTT. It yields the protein CASKELAGAFF.

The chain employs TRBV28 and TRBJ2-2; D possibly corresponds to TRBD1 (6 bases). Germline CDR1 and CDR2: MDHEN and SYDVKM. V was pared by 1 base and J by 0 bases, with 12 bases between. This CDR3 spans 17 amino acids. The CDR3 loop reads CASSLSPGTSNTGELFF. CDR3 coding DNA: TGTGCCAGCAGTTTATCACCCGGGACATCGAACACCGGGGAGCTGTTTTTT.

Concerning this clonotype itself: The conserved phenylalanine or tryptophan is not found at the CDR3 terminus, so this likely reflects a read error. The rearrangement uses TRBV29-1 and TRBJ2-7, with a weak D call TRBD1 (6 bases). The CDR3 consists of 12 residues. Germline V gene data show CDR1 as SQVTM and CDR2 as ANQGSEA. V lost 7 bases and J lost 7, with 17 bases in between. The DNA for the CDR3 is TGCAGCGCTCTTTCAACAGGGCATGAGCAGTACCTC. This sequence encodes CSALSTGHEQYL.

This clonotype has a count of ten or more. CDR3 region: CSASRGTSGTNEQFF. The CDR3 DNA sequence: TGCAGTGCTTCCCGCGGGACTAGCGGGACGAATGAGCAGTTCTTC. The rearrangement joins TRBV20-1 to TRBJ2-1, with 13 nucleotides matching TRBD2. CDR1 is DFQATT, CDR2 SNEGSKA, per germline (reference sequence). CDR3 size: 15 residues. Trimming at V came to 5 bases and at J to 7 bases, leaving 8 bases not matched to a gene.

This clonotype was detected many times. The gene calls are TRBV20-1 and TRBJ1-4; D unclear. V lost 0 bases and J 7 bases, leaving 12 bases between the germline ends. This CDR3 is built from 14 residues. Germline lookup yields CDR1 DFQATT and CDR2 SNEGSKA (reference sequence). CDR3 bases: TGCAGTGCTAGAGACCTAGAAGAACGTGAAAAACTGTTTTTT. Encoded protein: CSARDLEEREKLFF.

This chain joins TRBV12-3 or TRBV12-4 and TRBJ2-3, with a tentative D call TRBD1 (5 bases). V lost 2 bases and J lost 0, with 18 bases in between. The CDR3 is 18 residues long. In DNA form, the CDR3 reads TGTGCCAGCAGTTTATCGGCTGGGGCCGGTGCTAGCACAGATACGCAGTATTTT. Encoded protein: CASSLSAGAGASTDTQYF.

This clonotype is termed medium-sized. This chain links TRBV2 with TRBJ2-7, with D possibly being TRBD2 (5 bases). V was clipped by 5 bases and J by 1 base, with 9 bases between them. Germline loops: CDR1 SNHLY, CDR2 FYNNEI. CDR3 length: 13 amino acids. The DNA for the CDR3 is TGTGCCAGCAGTAAGGCGGGTTCCTACGAGCAGTACTTC. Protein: CASSKAGSYEQYF.

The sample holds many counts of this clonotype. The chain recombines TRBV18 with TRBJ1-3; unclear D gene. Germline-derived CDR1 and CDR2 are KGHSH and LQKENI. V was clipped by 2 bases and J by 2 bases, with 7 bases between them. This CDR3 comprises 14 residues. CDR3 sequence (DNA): TGTGCCAGCTCACCAGGACTAGCTGGAAACACCATATATTTT. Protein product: CASSPGLAGNTIYF. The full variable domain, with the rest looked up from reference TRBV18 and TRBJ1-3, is NAGVMQNPRHLVRRRGQEARLRCSPMKGHSHVYWYRQLPEEGLKFMVYLQKENIIDESGMPKERFSAEFPKEGPSILRIQQVVRGDSAAYFCASSPGLAGNTIYFGEGSWLTVV.

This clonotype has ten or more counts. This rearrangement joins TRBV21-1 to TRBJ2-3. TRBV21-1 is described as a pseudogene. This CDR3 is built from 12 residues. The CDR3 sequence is CASSKATDTQYF. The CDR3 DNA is TGTGCCAGCAGCAAAGCAACAGATACGCAGTATTTT.

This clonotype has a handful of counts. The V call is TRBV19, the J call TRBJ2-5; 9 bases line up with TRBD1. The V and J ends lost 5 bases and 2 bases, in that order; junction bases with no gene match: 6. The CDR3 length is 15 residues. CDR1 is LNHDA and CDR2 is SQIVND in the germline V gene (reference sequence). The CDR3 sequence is CASSWGTGPQETQYF. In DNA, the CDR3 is TGTGCCAGTAGTTGGGGGACAGGGCCACAAGAGACCCAGTACTTC.